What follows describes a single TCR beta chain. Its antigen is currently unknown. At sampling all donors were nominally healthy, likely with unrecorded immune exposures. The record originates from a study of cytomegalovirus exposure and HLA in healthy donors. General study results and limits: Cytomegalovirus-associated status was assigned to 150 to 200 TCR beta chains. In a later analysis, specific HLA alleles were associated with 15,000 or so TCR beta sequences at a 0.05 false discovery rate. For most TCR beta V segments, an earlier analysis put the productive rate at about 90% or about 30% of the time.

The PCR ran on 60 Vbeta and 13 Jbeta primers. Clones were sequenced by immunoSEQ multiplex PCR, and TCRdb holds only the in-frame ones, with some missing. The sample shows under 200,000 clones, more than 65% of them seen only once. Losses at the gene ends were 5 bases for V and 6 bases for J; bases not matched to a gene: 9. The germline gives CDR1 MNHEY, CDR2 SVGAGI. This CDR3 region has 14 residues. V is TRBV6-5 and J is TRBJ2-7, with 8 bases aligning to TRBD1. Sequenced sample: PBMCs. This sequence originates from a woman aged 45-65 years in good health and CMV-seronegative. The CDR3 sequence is CASSIWTGSGEQYF. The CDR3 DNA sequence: TGTGCCAGCAGTATCTGGACAGGGTCGGGCGAGCAGTACTTC.